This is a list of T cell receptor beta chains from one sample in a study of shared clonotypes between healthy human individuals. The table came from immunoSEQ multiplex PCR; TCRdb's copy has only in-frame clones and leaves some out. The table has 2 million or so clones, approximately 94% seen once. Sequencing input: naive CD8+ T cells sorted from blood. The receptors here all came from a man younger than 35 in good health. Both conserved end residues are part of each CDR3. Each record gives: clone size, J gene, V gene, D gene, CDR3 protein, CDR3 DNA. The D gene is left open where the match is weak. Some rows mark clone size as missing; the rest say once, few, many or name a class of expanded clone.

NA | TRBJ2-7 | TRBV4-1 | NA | CASSQERGYRELYEQYF | TGCGCCAGCAGCCAAGAACGAGGCTACAGGGAACTTTACGAGCAGTACTTC
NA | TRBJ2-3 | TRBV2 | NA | CASSGRSASTDTQYF | TGTGCCAGCAGCGGGAGAAGTGCTAGCACAGATACGCAGTATTTT
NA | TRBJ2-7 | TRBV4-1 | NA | CASSTRVGGGAGYEQYF | TGCGCCAGCAGCACCCGCGTGGGTGGAGGCGCGGGGTACGAGCAGTACTTC
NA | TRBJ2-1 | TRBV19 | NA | CASKRGNYNEQFF | TGTGCCAGTAAGAGGGGGAATTACAATGAGCAGTTCTTC
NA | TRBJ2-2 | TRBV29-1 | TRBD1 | CSAPGQNTGELFF | TGCAGCGCCCCGGGACAGAATACCGGGGAGCTGTTTTTT
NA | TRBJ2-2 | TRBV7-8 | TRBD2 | CASSLGLAGGGELFF | TGTGCCAGCAGCTTGGGACTAGCGGGAGGCGGGGAGCTGTTTTTT
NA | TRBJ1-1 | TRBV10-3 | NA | CAISESSTEAFF | TGTGCCATCAGTGAAAGTAGCACTGAAGCTTTCTTT
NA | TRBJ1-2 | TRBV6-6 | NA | CASSYSSENYGYTF | TGTGCCAGCAGTTACTCTTCGGAAAACTATGGCTACACCTTC
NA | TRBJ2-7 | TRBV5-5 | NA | CASSLKAPNYEQYF | TGTGCCAGCAGCTTGAAGGCTCCCAACTACGAGCAGTACTTC
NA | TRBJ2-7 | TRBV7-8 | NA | CASSNLVPAEQYF | TGTGCCAGCAGTAACCTTGTACCCGCCGAGCAGTACTTC
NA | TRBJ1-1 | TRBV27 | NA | CASSLDVWSTEAFF | TGTGCCAGCAGTTTAGACGTATGGAGCACTGAAGCTTTCTTT
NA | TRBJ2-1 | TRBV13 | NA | CASSLSEGGYNEQFF | TGTGCCAGCAGCTTATCGGAGGGTGGGTACAATGAGCAGTTCTTC
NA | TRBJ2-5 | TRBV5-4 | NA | CASSHPSGTQETQYF | TGTGCCAGCAGCCACCCTTCTGGCACCCAAGAGACCCAGTACTTC
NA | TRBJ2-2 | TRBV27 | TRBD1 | CASNPGQGVAGELFF | TGTGCCAGCAACCCGGGACAGGGGGTCGCCGGGGAGCTGTTTTTT
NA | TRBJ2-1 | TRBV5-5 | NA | CASSFGGTDSFF | TGTGCCAGCAGCTTCGGCGGCACGGACTCGTTCTTC
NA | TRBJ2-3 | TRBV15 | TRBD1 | CAARTGGTDTQYF | TGTGCCGCCCGGACAGGGGGCACAGATACGCAGTATTTT
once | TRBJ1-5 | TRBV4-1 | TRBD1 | CASSLTGTAGNQPQHF | TGCGCCAGCAGCCTCACGGGGACAGCGGGCAATCAGCCCCAGCATTTT
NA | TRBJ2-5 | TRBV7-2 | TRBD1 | CASSDPDRGVRETQYF | TGTGCCAGCAGCGACCCGGACAGGGGGGTACGAGAGACCCAGTACTTC
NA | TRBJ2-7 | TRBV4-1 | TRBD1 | CASSQGQGTHEQYF | TGCGCCAGCAGCCAAGGACAGGGCACCCACGAGCAGTACTTC
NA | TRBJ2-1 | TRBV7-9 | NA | CASSLPYILADPDNEQFF | TGTGCCAGCAGCTTACCCTATATCTTGGCCGACCCGGACAATGAGCAGTTCTTC
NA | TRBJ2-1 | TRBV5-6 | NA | CASSLAVYNEQFF | TGTGCCAGCAGCTTGGCTGTGTACAATGAGCAGTTCTTC
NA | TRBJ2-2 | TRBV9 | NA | CASNPDGTGELFF | TGTGCCAGCAACCCAGACGGAACCGGGGAGCTGTTTTTT
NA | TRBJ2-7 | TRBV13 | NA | CASSPNVGREQYF | TGTGCCAGCAGTCCCAACGTGGGACGCGAGCAGTACTTC
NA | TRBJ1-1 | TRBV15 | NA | CATSRSPRENTEAFF | TGTGCCACCAGCAGATCCCCCCGTGAGAACACTGAAGCTTTCTTT
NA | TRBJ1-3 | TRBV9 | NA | CASSVGVGSGNTIYF | TGTGCCAGCAGCGTAGGGGTGGGCTCTGGAAACACCATATATTTT
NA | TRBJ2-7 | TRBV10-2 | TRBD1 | CASSDPGQPTYEQYF | TGCGCCAGCAGCGATCCGGGACAGCCTACCTACGAGCAGTACTTC
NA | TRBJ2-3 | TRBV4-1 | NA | CASSLQANEGPSTDTQYF | TGCGCCAGCAGCCTACAGGCAAACGAGGGCCCGAGCACAGATACGCAGTATTTT
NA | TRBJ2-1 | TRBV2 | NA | CASTRVSLEQFF | TGTGCCAGCACCAGGGTTAGCCTTGAGCAGTTCTTC
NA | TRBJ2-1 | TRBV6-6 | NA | CASSYGTAGAYEQFF | TGTGCCAGCAGTTACGGGACTGCCGGCGCCTATGAGCAGTTCTTC
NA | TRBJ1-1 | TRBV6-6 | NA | CASSYGRTVMNTEAFF | TGTGCCAGCAGTTACGGGAGGACAGTAATGAACACTGAAGCTTTCTTT
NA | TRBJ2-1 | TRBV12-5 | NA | CASVLSLYNEQFF | TGTGCTAGTGTTCTTTCTCTTTACAATGAGCAGTTCTTC
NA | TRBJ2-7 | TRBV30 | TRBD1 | CAWSQGAYYEQYF | TGTGCCTGGAGTCAGGGGGCATACTACGAGCAGTACTTC
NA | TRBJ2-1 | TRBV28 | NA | CASSLLLGGSSYNEQFF | TGTGCCAGCAGTTTACTTTTGGGGGGAAGCTCCTACAATGAGCAGTTCTTC
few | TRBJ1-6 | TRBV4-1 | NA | CASSQHRDLSPLHF | TGCGCCAGCAGCCAGCACCGGGACCTTTCACCCCTCCACTTT
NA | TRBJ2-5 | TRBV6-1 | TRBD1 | CASSDGTGRETQYF | TGTGCCAGCAGTGACGGGACAGGACGAGAGACCCAGTACTTC
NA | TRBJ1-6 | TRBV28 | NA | CASSLDMLRNSPLHF | TGTGCCAGCAGTTTAGACATGCTCCGAAATTCACCCCTCCACTTT
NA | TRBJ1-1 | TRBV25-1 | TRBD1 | CASSPSWTGRMNTEAFF | TGTGCCAGCAGTCCTAGCTGGACAGGGCGGATGAACACTGAAGCTTTCTTT
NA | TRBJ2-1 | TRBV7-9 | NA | CASSLVGLGVRNEQFF | TGTGCCAGCAGCTTAGTTGGCCTTGGGGTCCGCAATGAGCAGTTCTTC
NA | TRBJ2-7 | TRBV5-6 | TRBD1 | CASSIDRGSFEQYF | TGTGCCAGCAGCATTGACAGGGGGTCTTTCGAGCAGTACTTC
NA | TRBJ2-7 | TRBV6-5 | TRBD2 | CASSFSGVLYEQYF | TGTGCCAGCAGTTTTAGCGGGGTACTCTACGAGCAGTACTTC
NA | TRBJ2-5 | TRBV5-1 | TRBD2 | CASSSKQREIPETQYF | TGCGCCAGCAGCTCGAAACAGCGGGAGATTCCAGAGACCCAGTACTTC
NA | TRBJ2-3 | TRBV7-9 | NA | CASSLDHITTDTQYF | TGTGCCAGCAGCTTAGACCACATTACCACAGATACGCAGTATTTT
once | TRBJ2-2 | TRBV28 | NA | CASSLFANTGELFF | TGTGCCAGCAGTTTATTTGCGAACACCGGGGAGCTGTTTTTT
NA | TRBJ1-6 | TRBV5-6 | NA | CASSQSASYNSPLHF | TGTGCCAGCAGCCAATCGGCCTCCTATAATTCACCCCTCCACTTT
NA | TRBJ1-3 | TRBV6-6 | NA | CASSYSDVDSGNTIYF | TGTGCCAGCAGTTACTCTGACGTAGACTCTGGAAACACCATATATTTT